Shown below are 20 T cell receptor beta chains from a single sample sequenced in a study of T cell responses to AZD1222 COVID-19 vaccine. Libraries were prepared by immunoSEQ multiplex PCR; TCRdb keeps only in-frame clonotypes and omits some of them. This repertoire shows 100,000 to 150,000 clones, 85% to 90% found once; its top ten account for 20% to 25%. The material was peripheral blood, obtained on day 0 of AZD1222 vaccination. Every receptor here comes from an adult in good health.

This rearrangement joins TRBV4-3 to TRBJ1-5, with TRBD1 as a possible D gene (6 bases). Germline CDR1 and CDR2: LGHNA and YSLEER. This CDR3 is built from 14 residues. Deletions cut 1 base from V and 4 bases from J, with 8 bases between. In DNA, the CDR3 is TGCGCCAGCAGCCAAGCTCAGGGGAATCAGCCCCAGCATTTT. It encodes CASSQAQGNQPQHF.

The chain joins TRBV5-6 to TRBJ2-5, with D perhaps matching TRBD2 (6 bases). The germline gives CDR1 SGHDT, CDR2 YYEEEE. Trimming removed 5 bases from V and 0 bases from J, with 11 bases in between. CDR3 size: 14 residues. The chain's CDR3 is CASSWGLHQETQYF. For the CDR3, the DNA is TGTGCCAGCAGTTGGGGACTCCACCAAGAGACCCAGTACTTC.

The chain is built from TRBV7-2 and TRBJ2-7, with TRBD1 matching 9 bases. Germline CDR1 SGHTA, CDR2 FQGNSA. This CDR3 region has 16 residues. V was pared by 4 bases and J by 2 bases, with 9 bases of the junction left unmatched. The chain's CDR3 is CASSSPTGGPAYEQYF. Here the CDR3 DNA reads TGTGCCAGCAGCTCTCCCACAGGGGGCCCAGCCTACGAGCAGTACTTC.

The genes are TRBV6-5 and TRBJ1-5, with D maybe TRBD1 (5 bases). With 7 bases removed from V and 6 bases from J, the gap between germline ends came to 16 bases. This CDR3 region has 14 residues. Germline-derived CDR1 and CDR2 are MNHEY and SVGAGI. The CDR3 nucleotides read TGTGCCAGCACCGACCAGGGTGTAATTCAGCCCCAGCATTTT. Its protein is CASTDQGVIQPQHF.

The chain uses TRBV28 and TRBJ1-2; D call uncertain. The CDR3 covers 14 residues. Germline V gene lookup returns CDR1 MDHEN and CDR2 SYDVKM. V was trimmed by 6 bases and J by 0 bases, leaving 11 bases between them. The CDR3 DNA follows: TGTGCCAGCAGACGAACAGCCTCTAACTATGGCTACACCTTC. It translates to CASRRTASNYGYTF.

The gene calls are TRBV7-2 and TRBJ2-1, with TRBD1 as a possible D gene (5 bases). Germline-derived CDR1 and CDR2 are SGHTA and FQGNSA. The V gene lost 5 bases and the J gene lost 8 bases, with 10 bases spanning the gap. This CDR3 region has 12 residues. The CDR3 sequence: CASSLLGDEQFF. CDR3 sequence (DNA): TGTGCCAGCAGCCTGTTAGGGGATGAGCAGTTCTTC.

V usage is TRBV11-2 and J usage is TRBJ2-1; D is uncertain. This CDR3 spans 14 amino acids. Germline CDR1 SGHAT, CDR2 FQNNGV. V gave up 5 bases and J gave up 5 bases, with 13 bases separating them. The DNA of the CDR3 is TGTGCCAGCAGCGCTAACCGGGCCCACAATGAGCAGTTCTTC. Translated, it gives CASSANRAHNEQFF. The complete variable domain, with remaining parts taken from reference TRBV11-2 and TRBJ2-1, reads EAGVAQSPRYKIIEKRQSVAFWCNPISGHATLYWYQQILGQGPKLLIQFQNNGVVDDSQLPKDRFSAERLKGVDSTLKIQPAKLEDSAVYLCASSANRAHNEQFFGPGTRLTVL.

The chain uses TRBV6-2 or TRBV6-3 and TRBJ1-2; 7 nucleotides align to TRBD1. The trim removed 6 bases at V and 3 bases at J, leaving 7 bases unmatched. The CDR3 contains 14 residues. Germline V gene lookup returns CDR1 MNHEY and CDR2 SVGEGT. CDR3 protein: CASSSPGQHYGYTF. The CDR3 DNA reads as TGTGCCAGCAGCTCCCCGGGACAGCACTATGGCTACACCTTC.

The rearrangement links TRBV19 to TRBJ2-5, with D maybe TRBD1 (5 bases). Trimming cost V 1 base and J 6 bases, with 15 bases left between them. CDR1 is LNHDA, CDR2 SQIVND, per germline (reference sequence). This CDR3 region has 15 residues. The CDR3 is CASSIVQGSGKTQYF. Written as DNA, the CDR3 is TGTGCCAGTAGTATAGTGCAGGGATCAGGGAAGACCCAGTACTTC.

This clone was recorded only once. The CDR3 loop reads CASSAGLGGYTF. For the CDR3, the DNA is TGTGCCAGCAGCGCTGGTCTCGGCGGCTACACCTTC. The chain carries TRBV11-2 and TRBJ1-2; D gene ambiguous. This CDR3 comprises 12 residues. Looked up from germline, CDR1 is SGHAT and CDR2 is FQNNGV. Deletions cut 5 bases from V and 8 bases from J, with 12 bases between. The variable domain in full, completed from reference TRBV11-2 and TRBJ1-2, reads EAGVAQSPRYKIIEKRQSVAFWCNPISGHATLYWYQQILGQGPKLLIQFQNNGVVDDSQLPKDRFSAERLKGVDSTLKIQPAKLEDSAVYLCASSAGLGGYTFGSGTRLTVV.

The chain couples TRBV11-2 to TRBJ2-7, with D perhaps matching TRBD2 (6 bases). The V end lost 1 base, the J end lost 6 bases, and 7 bases lay between the germline ends. In germline, CDR1 is SGHAT, CDR2 FQNNGV. The CDR3 is made up of 12 amino acids. CDR3 in amino acids: CASSLAGVEQYF. In DNA form, the CDR3 reads TGTGCCAGCAGCTTAGCGGGGGTCGAGCAGTACTTC.

This clone was observed a single time. V is TRBV15 and J is TRBJ2-3; D uncertain. The germline gives CDR1 LNHNV, CDR2 YYDKDF (reference sequence). The CDR3 totals 15 residues. Trimming cost V 1 base and J 6 bases, with 14 bases left between them. DNA for the CDR3: TGTGCCACCAGCAGAGTGGGAACTGCTCCGGATACGCAGTATTTT. Translated: CATSRVGTAPDTQYF.

The chain carries TRBV19 and TRBJ2-2, with D possibly TRBD1 on 5 matching bases. Germline loops: CDR1 LNHDA, CDR2 SQIVND (reference sequence). The ends were cut back, 1 base at V and 7 bases at J, with 7 bases in the middle. The CDR3 sequence is 13 residues long. This chain's CDR3 is CASSIGRGGELFF. Here the CDR3 DNA reads TGTGCCAGTAGTATAGGAAGGGGCGGGGAGCTGTTTTTT.

V usage is TRBV18 and J usage is TRBJ2-3; D remains unclear. V dropped 8 bases and J dropped 2 bases, with 11 bases sitting between them. There are 13 residues in the CDR3. Germline V gene sequence: CDR1 KGHSH, CDR2 LQKENI. In nucleotides, the CDR3 is TGTGCCAGCGAATGGATGATCACAGATACGCAGTATTTT. As protein: CASEWMITDTQYF.

V gene TRBV3-1 (or the pseudogene TRBV3-2) combines with J gene TRBJ1-2; 7 bases are a match to TRBD1. V dropped 3 bases and J dropped 4; count of bases not matched to a gene: 11. CDR1 is LGHDT and CDR2 is YNNKEL in the germline V gene (reference sequence). The CDR3 is 16 residues long. The chain's CDR3 is CASSHSGQTYTYGYTF. DNA for the CDR3: TGTGCCAGCAGCCATTCGGGACAGACTTATACCTATGGCTACACCTTC.

This clone showed up just once. The rearrangement links TRBV4-1 to TRBJ1-5; 8 bases match TRBD1. The V gene end was trimmed by 0 bases and the J gene end by 7 bases; junction bases not matched to a gene: 5. The CDR3 runs to 15 residues. In germline, CDR1 is MGHRA, CDR2 YSYEKL. CDR3 amino acids: CASSQDRTGWQPQHF. The CDR3 nucleotides read TGCGCCAGCAGCCAAGATCGGACAGGGTGGCAGCCCCAGCATTTT.

The rearrangement links TRBV5-8 to TRBJ2-7; possibly TRBD1 or TRBD2 for D (7 bases each). CDR3 length equals 15 residues. Trimming stripped 4 bases from V and 4 bases from J, with 18 bases between. Looked up from germline, CDR1 is SGHTS and CDR2 is YDEGEE. The CDR3 loop is CASSPGGGRLYEQYF. CDR3 nucleotides: TGTGCCAGCAGCCCAGGGGGGGGGCGTTTGTACGAGCAGTACTTC.

The rearrangement joins TRBV6-6 to TRBJ1-5; D not certain. Germline-derived CDR1 and CDR2 are MNHNY and SVGAGI (reference sequence). The CDR3 consists of 14 residues. V gave up 7 bases and J gave up 5 bases, with 15 bases separating them. Here the CDR3 DNA reads TGTGCCAGCAATGGAGGGAGGGAGCATCAGCCCCAGCATTTT. Protein sequence: CASNGGREHQPQHF.

The rearrangement joins TRBV5-1 to TRBJ2-7, with TRBD1 as a possible D gene (6 bases). Trimming shortened V by 2 bases and J by 5 bases, and 23 bases separated the two germline ends. CDR3 size: 17 residues. Germline CDR1 reads SGHRS; CDR2 reads YFSETQ. DNA of the CDR3: TGCGCCAGCAGCTTACCCCCGGGGCAGGGGCCGCGGGACGAGCAGTACTTC. Its protein is CASSLPPGQGPRDEQYF.

V and J are TRBV18 and TRBJ2-2; D might be TRBD2 (5 bases). The CDR3 is 16 amino acids. The V gene lost 3 bases and the J gene lost 2 bases, with 13 bases spanning the gap. The germline CDR1 and CDR2 sequences are KGHSH and LQKENI. The CDR3 region has the DNA TGTGCCAGCTCACCCTGGGGAGCCCTAAACACCGGGGAGCTGTTTTTT. Encoded protein: CASSPWGALNTGELFF.